Reported below is one TCR beta chain. Trimming removed 5 bases at V and 3 bases at J, with 8 bases between. The CDR3 covers 13 residues. Germline assignment: CDR1 PRHDT and CDR2 FYEKMQ (reference sequence). Sequencing used immunoSEQ multiplex PCR; TCRdb keeps in-frame clones, though not all of them. The table has some 110,000 clones, roughly 90% seen once; the top ten hold more than 1.5%. This record belongs to a study of T cell changes during pregnancy in multiple sclerosis. The gene calls are TRBV13 and TRBJ1-3; D is ambiguous. This sequence originates from a female donor with multiple sclerosis, enrolled in a pregnancy study. Source: peripheral blood, taken in the third trimester of pregnancy. CDR3 loop: CASSPGRGNTIYF. CDR3 nucleotides: TGTGCCAGCAGCCCCGGTCGTGGAAACACCATATATTTT.